Described below is a single T cell receptor beta chain sequence and its context. Its antigen is still unknown. This record belongs to a study of PD-L1 blockade in urothelial cancer. Study-wide results and caveats: Durable benefit was linked to greater 3-week expansion of tumor-associated blood clones.

CDR3 length equals 15 residues. Trimming took 5 bases from V and 3 from J; bases not matched to a gene: 6. Looked up from germline, CDR1 is MDHEN and CDR2 is SYDVKM. Sequencing was performed with immunoSEQ multiplex PCR; in TCRdb, only in-frame clones are kept and a portion is missing. Of some 54,000 clones in the sample, 75% to 90% are singletons; the top ten hold 5.8%. This TCR derives from a man in his forties with urothelial cancer. Sequenced material: PBMCs, taken around atezolizumab (anti-PD-L1) treatment. This chain links TRBV28 with TRBJ2-4; TRBD2 matches at 8 bases. CDR3 coding DNA: TGTGCCAGCAGTCGGGGGGGCGCAGTCAAAAACATTCAGTACTTC. The encoded protein is CASSRGGAVKNIQYF.